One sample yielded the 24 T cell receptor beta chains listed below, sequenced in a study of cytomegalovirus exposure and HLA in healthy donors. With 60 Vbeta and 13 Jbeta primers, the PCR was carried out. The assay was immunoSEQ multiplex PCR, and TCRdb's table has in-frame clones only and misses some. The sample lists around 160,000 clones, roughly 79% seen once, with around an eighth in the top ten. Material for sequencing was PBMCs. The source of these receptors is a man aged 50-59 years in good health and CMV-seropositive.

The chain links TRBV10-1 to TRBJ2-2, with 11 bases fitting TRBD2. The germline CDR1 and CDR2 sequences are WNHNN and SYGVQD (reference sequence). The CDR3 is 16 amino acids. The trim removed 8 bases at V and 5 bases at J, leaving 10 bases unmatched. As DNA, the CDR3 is TGCGCCAGCTTACTGAGACTAGCGGGGATGACCGGGGAGCTGTTTTTT. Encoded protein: CASLLRLAGMTGELFF.

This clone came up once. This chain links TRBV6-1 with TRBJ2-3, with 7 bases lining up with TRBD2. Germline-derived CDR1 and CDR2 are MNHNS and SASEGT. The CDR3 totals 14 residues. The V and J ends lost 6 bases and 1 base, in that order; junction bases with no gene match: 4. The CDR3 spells CASSGGFRTDTQYF. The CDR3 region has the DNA TGTGCCAGCAGCGGGGGGTTCCGCACAGATACGCAGTATTTT.

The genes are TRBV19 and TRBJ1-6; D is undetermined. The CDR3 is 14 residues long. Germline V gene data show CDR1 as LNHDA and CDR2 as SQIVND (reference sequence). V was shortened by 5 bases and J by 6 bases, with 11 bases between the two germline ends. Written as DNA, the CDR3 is TGTGCCAGTAGTTCCGAAGTACTTAATTCACCCCTCCACTTT. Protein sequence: CASSSEVLNSPLHF.

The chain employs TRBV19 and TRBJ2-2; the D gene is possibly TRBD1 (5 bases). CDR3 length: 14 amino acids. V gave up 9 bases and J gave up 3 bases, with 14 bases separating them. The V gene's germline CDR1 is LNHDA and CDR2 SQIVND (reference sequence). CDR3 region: CASRFSGYTGELFF. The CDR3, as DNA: TGTGCCAGCCGATTTTCAGGGTACACCGGGGAGCTGTTTTTT.

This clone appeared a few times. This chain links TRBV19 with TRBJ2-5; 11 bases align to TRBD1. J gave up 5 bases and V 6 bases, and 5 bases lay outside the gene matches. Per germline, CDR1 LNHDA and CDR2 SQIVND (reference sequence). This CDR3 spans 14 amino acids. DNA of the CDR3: TGTGCCAGTAGGGACAGGGGGCGCGGGGAGACCCAGTACTTC. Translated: CASRDRGRGETQYF.

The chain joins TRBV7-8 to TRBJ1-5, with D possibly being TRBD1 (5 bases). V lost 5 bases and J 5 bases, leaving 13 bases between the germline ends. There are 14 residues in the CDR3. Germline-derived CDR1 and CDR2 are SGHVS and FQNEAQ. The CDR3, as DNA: TGTGCCAGCAGCCCTAGTTGGGGGGATCAGCCCCAGCATTTT. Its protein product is CASSPSWGDQPQHF.

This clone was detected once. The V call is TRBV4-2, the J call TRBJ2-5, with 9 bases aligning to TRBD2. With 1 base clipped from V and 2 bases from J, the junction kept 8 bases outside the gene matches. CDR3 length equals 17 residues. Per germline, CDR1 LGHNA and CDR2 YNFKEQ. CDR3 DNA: TGTGCCAGCAGCCAAGTTGGGCGGGGGGGAAAACAAGAGACCCAGTACTTC. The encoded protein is CASSQVGRGGKQETQYF.

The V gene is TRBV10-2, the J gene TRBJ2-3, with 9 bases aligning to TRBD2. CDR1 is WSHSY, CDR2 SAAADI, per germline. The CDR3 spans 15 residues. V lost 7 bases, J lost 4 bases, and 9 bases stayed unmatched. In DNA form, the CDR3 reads TGCGCCAGCACCCCTAGCGGGGCTAAGCCAGATACGCAGTATTTT. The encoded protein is CASTPSGAKPDTQYF.

CDR3: CASQSTGSFSEKLFF. The CDR3, as DNA: TGTGCCAGCCAAAGTACAGGGTCTTTCAGTGAAAAACTGTTTTTT. This chain joins TRBV2 and TRBJ1-4; D might be TRBD1 (6 bases). Trimming stripped 8 bases from V and 7 bases from J, with 20 bases between. The CDR3 totals 15 residues. The germline V gene encodes CDR1 SNHLY and CDR2 FYNNEI.

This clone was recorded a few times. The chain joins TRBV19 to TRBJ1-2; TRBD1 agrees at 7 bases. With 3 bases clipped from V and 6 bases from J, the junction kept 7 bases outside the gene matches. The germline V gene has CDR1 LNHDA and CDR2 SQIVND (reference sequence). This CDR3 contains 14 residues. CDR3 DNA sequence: TGTGCCAGTAGTATGGGAGGACAGGCCCATGGCTACACCTTC. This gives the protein CASSMGGQAHGYTF.

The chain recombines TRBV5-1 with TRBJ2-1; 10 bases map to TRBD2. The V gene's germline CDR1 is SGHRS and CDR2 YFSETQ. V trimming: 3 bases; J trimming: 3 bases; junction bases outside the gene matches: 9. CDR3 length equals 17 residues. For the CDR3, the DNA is TGCGCCAGCAGCTCCCCATTAGCGGGGGGTTTCTACAATGAGCAGTTCTTC. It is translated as CASSSPLAGGFYNEQFF.

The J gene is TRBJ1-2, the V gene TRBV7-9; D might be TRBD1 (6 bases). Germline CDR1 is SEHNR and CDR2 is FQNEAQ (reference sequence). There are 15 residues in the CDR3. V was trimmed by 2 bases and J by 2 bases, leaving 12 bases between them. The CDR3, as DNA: TGTGCCAGCAGCTTAATAGACAGGCTGAACTATGGCTACACCTTC. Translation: CASSLIDRLNYGYTF.

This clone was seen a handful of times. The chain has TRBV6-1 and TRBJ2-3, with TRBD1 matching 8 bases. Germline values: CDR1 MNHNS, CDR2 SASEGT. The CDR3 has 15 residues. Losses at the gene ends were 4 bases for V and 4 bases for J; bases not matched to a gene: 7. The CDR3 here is CASSVDRVASDTQYF. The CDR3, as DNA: TGTGCCAGCAGTGTGGACAGGGTTGCCTCAGATACGCAGTATTTT.

This chain's CDR3 is CASSPRQYNQPQHF. CDR3 bases: TGTGCCAGTAGTCCCCGACAGTACAATCAGCCCCAGCATTTT. The genes are TRBV19 and TRBJ1-5; D is perhaps TRBD1 (5 bases). V gave up 5 bases and J gave up 3 bases, with 11 bases separating them. Germline V gives CDR1 LNHDA, CDR2 SQIVND (reference sequence). This CDR3 is built from 14 residues.

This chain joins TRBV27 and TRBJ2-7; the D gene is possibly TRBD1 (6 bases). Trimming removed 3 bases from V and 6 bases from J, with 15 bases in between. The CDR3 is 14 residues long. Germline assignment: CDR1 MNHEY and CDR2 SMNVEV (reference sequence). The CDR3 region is CASSLGAPGSEQYV. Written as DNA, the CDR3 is TGTGCCAGCAGTTTGGGGGCGCCGGGGTCCGAGCAGTACGTC.

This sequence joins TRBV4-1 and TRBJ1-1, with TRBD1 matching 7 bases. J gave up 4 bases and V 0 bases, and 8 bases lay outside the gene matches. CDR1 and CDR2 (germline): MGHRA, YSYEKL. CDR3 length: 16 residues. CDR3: CASSQDLEGAGTEAFF. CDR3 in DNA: TGCGCCAGCAGCCAAGATCTGGAGGGGGCAGGCACTGAAGCTTTCTTT.

This chain's CDR3 is CASSMYTGSSGNTIYF. Written as DNA, the CDR3 is TGCGCCAGCAGCATGTATACAGGGAGCTCTGGAAACACCATATATTTT. The chain couples TRBV5-1 to TRBJ1-3; a possible D gene is TRBD1 (6 bases). The CDR3 length is 16 residues. With 4 bases removed from V and 0 bases from J, the gap between germline ends came to 14 bases. CDR1 is SGHRS and CDR2 is YFSETQ in the germline V gene.

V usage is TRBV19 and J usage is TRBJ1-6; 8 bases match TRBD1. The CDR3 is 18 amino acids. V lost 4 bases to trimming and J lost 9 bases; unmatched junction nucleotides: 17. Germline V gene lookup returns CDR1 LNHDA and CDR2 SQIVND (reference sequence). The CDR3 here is CASSTEHLRQGRSSPLHF. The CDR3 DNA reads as TGTGCCAGTAGTACCGAGCACCTACGACAGGGGCGAAGTTCACCCCTCCACTTT.

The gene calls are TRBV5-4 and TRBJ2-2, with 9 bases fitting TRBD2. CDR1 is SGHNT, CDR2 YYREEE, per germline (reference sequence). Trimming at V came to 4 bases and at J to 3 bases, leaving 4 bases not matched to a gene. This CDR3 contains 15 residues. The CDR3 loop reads CASSPGTSHTGELFF. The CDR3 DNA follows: TGTGCCAGCAGCCCCGGGACTAGCCACACCGGGGAGCTGTTTTTT.

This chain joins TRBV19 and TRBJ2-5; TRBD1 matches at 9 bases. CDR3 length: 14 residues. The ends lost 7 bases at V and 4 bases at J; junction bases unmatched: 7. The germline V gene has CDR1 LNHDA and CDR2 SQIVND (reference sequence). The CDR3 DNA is TGTGCCAGTACCAAGGACAGGGGTGCAGAGACCCAGTACTTC. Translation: CASTKDRGAETQYF.

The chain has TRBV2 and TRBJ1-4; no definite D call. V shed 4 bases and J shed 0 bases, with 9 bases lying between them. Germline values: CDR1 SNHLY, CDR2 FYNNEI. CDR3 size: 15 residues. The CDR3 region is CASSVTVTTNEKLFF. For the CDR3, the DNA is TGTGCCAGCAGTGTCACGGTTACAACTAATGAAAAACTGTTTTTT.

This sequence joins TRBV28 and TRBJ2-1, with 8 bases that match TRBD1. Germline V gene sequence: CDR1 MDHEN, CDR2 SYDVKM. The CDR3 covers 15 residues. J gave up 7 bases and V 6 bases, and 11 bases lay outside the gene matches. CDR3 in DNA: TGTGCCAGCAGGGAAGAACAGGACAGGGTAAATGAGCAGTTCTTC. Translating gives CASREEQDRVNEQFF. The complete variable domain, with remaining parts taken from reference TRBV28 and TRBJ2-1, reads DVKVTQSSRYLVKRTGEKVFLECVQDMDHENMFWYRQDPGLGLRLIYFSYDVKMKEKGDIPEGYSVSREKKERFSLILESASTNQTSMYLCASREEQDRVNEQFFGPGTRLTVL.

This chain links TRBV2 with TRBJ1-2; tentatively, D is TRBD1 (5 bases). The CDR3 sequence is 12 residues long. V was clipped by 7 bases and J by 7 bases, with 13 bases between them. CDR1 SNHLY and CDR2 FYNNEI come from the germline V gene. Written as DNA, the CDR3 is TGTGCCAGCAACGGGGGGAAATTTGGCTACACCTTC. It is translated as CASNGGKFGYTF. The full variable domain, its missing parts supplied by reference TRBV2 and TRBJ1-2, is EPEVTQTPSHQVTQMGQEVILRCVPISNHLYFYWYRQILGQKVEFLVSFYNNEISEKSEIFDDQFSVERPDGSNFTLKIRSTKLEDSAMYFCASNGGKFGYTFGSGTRLTVV.

This CDR3 is CASSPSGVRYEQYF. The CDR3 DNA follows: TGTGCCAGCAGCCCCTCCGGGGTCAGGTACGAGCAGTACTTC. The chain has TRBV13 and TRBJ2-5; TRBD2 might be the D (5 bases). The DNA end lines up better with TRBJ2-7; the J call may be wrong. CDR1 PRHDT and CDR2 FYEKMQ come from the germline V gene (reference sequence). CDR3 length: 14 residues.